Sequencing of this T cell receptor (beta chain) was carried out in a study of T-cell memory formation after mild COVID-19. TCRdb recomputed calls from the 5' RACE reads with MiXCR, one row per CDR3 protein. The table has 350,000 to 450,000 distinct CDR3 sequences, around 20% seen once. Regarding this clonotype: Its specificity is unknown.

Findings and caveats of the study: For contracting clones, CD4+ ones sat mainly in CM and EM, CD8+ in EMRA.

This clonotype originated in an adult woman who had mild COVID-19 (a few samples of this study predate the infection). Cell type and time point are not known. Sequencing input: PBMCs or a T cell subset sorted from them (not recorded which).

The CDR3 DNA follows: TGTGCCAGCAGCAAAACAGGTTACAATGAGCAGTTCTTC. Translating it yields CASSKTGYNEQFF. The rearrangement uses TRBV21-1 and TRBJ2-1; the tabulated D call, TRBD1, remains unverified against the DNA. TRBV21-1 is tagged as a pseudogene. The CDR3 loop spans 13 amino acids.